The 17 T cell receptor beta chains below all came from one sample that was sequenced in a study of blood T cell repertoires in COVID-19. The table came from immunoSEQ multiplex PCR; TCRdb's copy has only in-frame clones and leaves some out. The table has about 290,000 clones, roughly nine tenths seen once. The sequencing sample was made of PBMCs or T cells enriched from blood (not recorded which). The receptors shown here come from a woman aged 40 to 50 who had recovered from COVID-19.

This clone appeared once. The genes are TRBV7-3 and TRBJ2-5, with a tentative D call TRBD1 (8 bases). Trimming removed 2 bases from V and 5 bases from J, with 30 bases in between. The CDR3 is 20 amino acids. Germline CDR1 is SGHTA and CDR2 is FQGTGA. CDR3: CASSLGAARGRGGLLETQYF. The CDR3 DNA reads TGTGCCAGCAGCTTAGGAGCGGCCAGGGGGCGCGGGGGTTTGTTGGAGACCCAGTACTTC. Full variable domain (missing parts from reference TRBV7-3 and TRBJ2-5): GAGVSQTPSNKVTEKGKYVELRCDPISGHTALYWYRQSLGQGPEFLIYFQGTGAADDSGLPNDRFFAVRPEGSVSTLKIQRTERGDSAVYLCASSLGAARGRGGLLETQYFGPGTRLLVL.

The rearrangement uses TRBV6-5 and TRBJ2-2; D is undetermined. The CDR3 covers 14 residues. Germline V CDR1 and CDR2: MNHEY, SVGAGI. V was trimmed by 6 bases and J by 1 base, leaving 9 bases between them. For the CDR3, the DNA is TGTGCCAGCAGGGGCGACGGGAACACCGGGGAGCTGTTTTTT. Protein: CASRGDGNTGELFF.

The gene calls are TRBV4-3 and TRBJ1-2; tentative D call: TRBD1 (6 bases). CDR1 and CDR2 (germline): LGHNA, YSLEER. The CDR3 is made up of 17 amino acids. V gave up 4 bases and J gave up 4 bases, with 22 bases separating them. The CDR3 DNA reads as TGCGCCAGCAGCCCTACCCGGACAGCCTTCAATTCCTATGGCTACACCTTC. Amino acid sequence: CASSPTRTAFNSYGYTF.

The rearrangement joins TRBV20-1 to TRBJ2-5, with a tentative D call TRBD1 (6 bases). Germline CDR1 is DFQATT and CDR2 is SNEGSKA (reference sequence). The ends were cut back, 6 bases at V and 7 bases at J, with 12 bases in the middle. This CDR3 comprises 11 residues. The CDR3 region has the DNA TGCAGTGCCGTGGACAGATTGACCCAGTACTTC. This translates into CSAVDRLTQYF.

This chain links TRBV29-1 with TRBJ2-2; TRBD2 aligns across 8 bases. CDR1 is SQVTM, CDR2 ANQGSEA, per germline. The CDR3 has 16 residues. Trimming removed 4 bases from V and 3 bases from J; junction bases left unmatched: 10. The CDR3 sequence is CSVASGGSEDTGELFF. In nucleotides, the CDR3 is TGCAGCGTTGCATCGGGGGGGAGTGAGGACACCGGGGAGCTGTTTTTT.

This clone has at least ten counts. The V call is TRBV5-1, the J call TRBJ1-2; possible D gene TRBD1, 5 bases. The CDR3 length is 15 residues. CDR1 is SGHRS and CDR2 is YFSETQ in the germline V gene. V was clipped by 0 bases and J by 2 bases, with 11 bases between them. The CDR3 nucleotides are TGCGCCAGCAGCTTGGACGCGGGGGTCAACTATGGCTACACCTTC. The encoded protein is CASSLDAGVNYGYTF.

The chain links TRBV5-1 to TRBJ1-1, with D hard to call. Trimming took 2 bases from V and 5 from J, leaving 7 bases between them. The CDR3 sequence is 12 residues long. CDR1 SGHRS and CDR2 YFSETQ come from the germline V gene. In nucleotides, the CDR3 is TGCGCCAGCAGCTTCGGGGATACTGAAGCTTTCTTT. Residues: CASSFGDTEAFF.

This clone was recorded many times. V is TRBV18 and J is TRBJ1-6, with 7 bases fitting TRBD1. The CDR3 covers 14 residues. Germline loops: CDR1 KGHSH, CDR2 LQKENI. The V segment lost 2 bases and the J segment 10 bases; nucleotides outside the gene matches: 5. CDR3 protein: CASSPADRSSPLHF. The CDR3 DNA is TGTGCCAGCTCACCAGCGGACAGGAGCTCACCCCTCCACTTT.

Written as DNA, the CDR3 is TGTGCCAGCAGCTTCTACGGCAATGAGCAGTTCTTC. Protein product: CASSFYGNEQFF. The chain links TRBV7-3 to TRBJ2-1; the D is unclear. Germline V CDR1 and CDR2: SGHTA, FQGTGA. The CDR3 has 12 residues. The V and J ends lost 3 bases and 6 bases respectively, with 6 bases between them.

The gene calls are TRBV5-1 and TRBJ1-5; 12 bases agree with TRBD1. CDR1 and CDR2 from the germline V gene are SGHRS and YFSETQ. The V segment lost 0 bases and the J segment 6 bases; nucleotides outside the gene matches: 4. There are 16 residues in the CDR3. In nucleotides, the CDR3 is TGCGCCAGCAGCTTGGACGGGACAGGGGGCTTTCAGCCCCAGCATTTT. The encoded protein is CASSLDGTGGFQPQHF.

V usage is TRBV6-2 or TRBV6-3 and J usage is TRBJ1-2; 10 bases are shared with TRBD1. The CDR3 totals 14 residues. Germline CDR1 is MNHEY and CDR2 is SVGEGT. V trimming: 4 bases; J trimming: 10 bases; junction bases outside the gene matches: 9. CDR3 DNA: TGTGCCAGCAGTTCCCCGGGACAGGGGTACTCCTACACCTTC. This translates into CASSSPGQGYSYTF.

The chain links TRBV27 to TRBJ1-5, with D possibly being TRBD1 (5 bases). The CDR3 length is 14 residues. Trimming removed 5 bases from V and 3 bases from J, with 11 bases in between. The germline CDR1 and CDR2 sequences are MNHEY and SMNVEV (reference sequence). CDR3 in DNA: TGTGCCAGCAGTGGGGCAGGGCTCAATCAGCCCCAGCATTTT. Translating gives CASSGAGLNQPQHF.

CDR3 protein: CASSRSESSYNEQFF. In nucleotides, the CDR3 is TGTGCCAGCAGCCGGAGCGAGAGCTCCTACAATGAGCAGTTCTTC. The rearrangement uses TRBV6-5 and TRBJ2-1; D is unclear. The V gene's germline CDR1 is MNHEY and CDR2 SVGAGI. The CDR3 contains 15 residues. V lost 6 bases, J lost 0 bases, and 12 bases lay in between.

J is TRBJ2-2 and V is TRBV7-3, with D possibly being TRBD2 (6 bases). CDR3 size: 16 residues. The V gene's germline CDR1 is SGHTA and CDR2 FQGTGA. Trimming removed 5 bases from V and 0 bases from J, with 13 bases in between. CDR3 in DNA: TGTGCCAGCAGCCAAGGGACGGGAGCGAACACCGGGGAGCTGTTTTTT. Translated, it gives CASSQGTGANTGELFF.

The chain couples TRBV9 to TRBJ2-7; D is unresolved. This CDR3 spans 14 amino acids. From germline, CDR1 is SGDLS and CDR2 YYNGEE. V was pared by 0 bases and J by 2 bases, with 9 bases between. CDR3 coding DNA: TGTGCCAGCAGCGTAGAGGAGAGGACCTACGAGCAGTACTTC. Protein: CASSVEERTYEQYF. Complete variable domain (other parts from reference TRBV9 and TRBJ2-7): DSGVTQTPKHLITATGQRVTLRCSPRSGDLSVYWYQQSLDQGLQFLIQYYNGEERAKGNILERFSAQQFPDLHSELNLSSLELGDSALYFCASSVEERTYEQYFGPGTRLTVT.

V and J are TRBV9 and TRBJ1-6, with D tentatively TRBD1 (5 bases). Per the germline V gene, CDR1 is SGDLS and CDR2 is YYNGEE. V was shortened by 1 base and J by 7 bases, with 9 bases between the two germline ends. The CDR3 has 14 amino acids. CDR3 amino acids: CASSVTQGNSPLHF. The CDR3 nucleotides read TGTGCCAGCAGCGTAACTCAGGGAAATTCACCCCTCCACTTT.

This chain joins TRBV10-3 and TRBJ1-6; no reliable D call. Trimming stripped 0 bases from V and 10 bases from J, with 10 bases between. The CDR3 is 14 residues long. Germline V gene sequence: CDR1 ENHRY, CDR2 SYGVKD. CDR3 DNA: TGTGCCATCAGTGAGTCGCCCCTAGAGTCACCCCTCCACTTT. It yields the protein CAISESPLESPLHF.